A single sample gave rise to the 6 T cell receptor beta chains below, sequenced in a study of cytomegalovirus exposure and HLA in healthy donors. Researchers ran the PCR with 60 Vbeta and 13 Jbeta primers. The data were produced by immunoSEQ multiplex PCR, yet TCRdb's version contains in-frame clones alone and is incomplete. The sample shows about 31,000 clones, about 70% of them seen only once. Sequencing input: PBMCs. The receptors come from a man in his forties or fifties in good health and CMV-seropositive.

The V call is TRBV15, the J call TRBJ2-7; 7 nucleotides match TRBD1. The CDR3 length is 15 residues. Germline V gene sequence: CDR1 LNHNV, CDR2 YYDKDF (reference sequence). Losses at the gene ends were 1 base for V and 1 base for J; bases not matched to a gene: 4. The CDR3 sequence: CATSRGGGASYEQYF. The DNA for the CDR3 is TGTGCCACCAGCAGAGGAGGGGGCGCGTCCTACGAGCAGTACTTC.

This clone was seen a handful of times. The V and J genes are TRBV5-6 and TRBJ2-2, with 10 bases fitting TRBD2. J gave up 3 bases and V 0 bases, and 5 bases lay outside the gene matches. This CDR3 contains 17 residues. The germline gives CDR1 SGHDT, CDR2 YYEEEE. As DNA, the CDR3 is TGTGCCAGCAGCTTGGTTCTTAGCGGGGGGTACACCGGGGAGCTGTTTTTT. Amino acids: CASSLVLSGGYTGELFF.

The chain uses TRBV6-4 and TRBJ1-2, with TRBD1 identical over 8 bases. The germline V gene has CDR1 MRHNA and CDR2 SNTAGT. Trimming took 11 bases from V and 6 from J; bases not matched to a gene: 17. The CDR3 consists of 15 residues. CDR3 protein: CAGTPDRGEGHGYTF. The CDR3 DNA reads as TGTGCCGGCACCCCCGACAGGGGAGAGGGTCATGGCTACACCTTC.

The rearrangement uses TRBV6-5 and TRBJ1-1; TRBD1 agrees at 7 bases. CDR3 size: 15 residues. The junction had 6 bases not matched to a gene; V was cut back by 4 bases and J by 1 base. Germline CDR1 MNHEY, CDR2 SVGAGI. This CDR3 reads CASSSRQGRNTEAFF. CDR3 DNA sequence: TGTGCCAGCAGTTCCCGACAGGGCAGGAACACTGAAGCTTTCTTT.

The chain links TRBV5-5 to TRBJ2-2; TRBD2 matches at 12 bases. The V segment lost 3 bases and the J segment 3 bases; nucleotides outside the gene matches: 3. The CDR3 is made up of 16 amino acids. CDR1 and CDR2 (germline): SGHKS, YYEKEE (reference sequence). The DNA for the CDR3 is TGTGCCAGCAGCTCCGGACTAGCGGGGTACACCGGGGAGCTGTTTTTT. It codes for CASSSGLAGYTGELFF.

This clone occurred a few times. CDR3 region: CASSPLPGLLYEQYF. CDR3 in DNA: TGTGCCAGCAGCCCTCTCCCGGGACTCCTCTACGAGCAGTACTTC. The chain employs TRBV9 and TRBJ2-7; possibly TRBD2 for D (6 bases). This CDR3 spans 15 amino acids. Germline loops: CDR1 SGDLS, CDR2 YYNGEE. V lost 4 bases and J lost 3, with 17 bases in between.